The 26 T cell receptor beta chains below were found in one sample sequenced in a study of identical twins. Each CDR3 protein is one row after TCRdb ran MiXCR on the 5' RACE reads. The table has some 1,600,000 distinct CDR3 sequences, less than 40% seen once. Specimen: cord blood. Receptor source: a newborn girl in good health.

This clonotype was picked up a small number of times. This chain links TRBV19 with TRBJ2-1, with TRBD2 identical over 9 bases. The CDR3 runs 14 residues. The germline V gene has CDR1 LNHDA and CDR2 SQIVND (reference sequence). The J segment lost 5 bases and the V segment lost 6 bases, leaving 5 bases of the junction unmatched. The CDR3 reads CASRGLAPNNEQFF. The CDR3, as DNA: TGTGCCAGTAGGGGACTAGCCCCCAACAATGAGCAGTTCTTC.

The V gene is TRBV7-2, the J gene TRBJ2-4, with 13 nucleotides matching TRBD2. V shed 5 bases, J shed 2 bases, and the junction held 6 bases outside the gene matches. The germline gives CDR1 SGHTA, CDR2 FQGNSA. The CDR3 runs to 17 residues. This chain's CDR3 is CASSPETSGGTKNIQYF. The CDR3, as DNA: TGTGCCAGCAGCCCAGAGACTAGCGGGGGGACCAAAAACATTCAGTACTTC.

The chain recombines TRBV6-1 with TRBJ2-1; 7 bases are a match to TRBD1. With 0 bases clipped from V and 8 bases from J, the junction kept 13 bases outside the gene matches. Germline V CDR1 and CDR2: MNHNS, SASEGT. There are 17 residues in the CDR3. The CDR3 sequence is CASSEAGPRGQYDEQFF. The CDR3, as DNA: TGTGCCAGCAGTGAAGCGGGACCCCGGGGACAGTACGATGAGCAGTTCTTC.

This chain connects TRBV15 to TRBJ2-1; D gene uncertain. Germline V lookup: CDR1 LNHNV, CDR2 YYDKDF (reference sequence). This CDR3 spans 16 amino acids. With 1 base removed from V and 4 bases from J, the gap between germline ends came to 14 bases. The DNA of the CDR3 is TGTGCCACCAGCAGAGTGAGGAGCAGGCGATACAATGAGCAGTTCTTC. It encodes CATSRVRSRRYNEQFF. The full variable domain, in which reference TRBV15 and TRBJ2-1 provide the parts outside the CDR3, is DAMVIQNPRYQVTQFGKPVTLSCSQTLNHNVMYWYQQKSSQAPKLLFHYYDKDFNNEADTPDNFQSRRPNTSFCFLDIRSPGLGDTAMYLCATSRVRSRRYNEQFFGPGTRLTVL.

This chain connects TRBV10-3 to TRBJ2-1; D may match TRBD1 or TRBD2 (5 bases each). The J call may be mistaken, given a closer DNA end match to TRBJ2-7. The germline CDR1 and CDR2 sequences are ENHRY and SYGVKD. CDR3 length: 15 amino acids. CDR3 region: CAISESGDPYNEQYF. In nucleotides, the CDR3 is TGTGCCATCAGTGAGTCGGGGGACCCCTACAATGAGCAGTACTTC.

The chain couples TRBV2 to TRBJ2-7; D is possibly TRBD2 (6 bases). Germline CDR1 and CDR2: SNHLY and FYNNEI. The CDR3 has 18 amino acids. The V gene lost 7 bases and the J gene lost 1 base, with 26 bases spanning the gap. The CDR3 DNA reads TGTGCCAGCAAGGGATCGACAGACGGGGGTAAGGAGTCCTACGAGCAGTACTTC. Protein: CASKGSTDGGKESYEQYF.

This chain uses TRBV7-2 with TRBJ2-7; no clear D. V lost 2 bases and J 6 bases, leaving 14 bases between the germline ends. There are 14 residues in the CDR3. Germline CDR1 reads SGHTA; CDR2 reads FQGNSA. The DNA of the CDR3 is TGTGCCAGCAGCTTATCCTTTGAGGCGTCCGAGCAGTACTTC. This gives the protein CASSLSFEASEQYF.

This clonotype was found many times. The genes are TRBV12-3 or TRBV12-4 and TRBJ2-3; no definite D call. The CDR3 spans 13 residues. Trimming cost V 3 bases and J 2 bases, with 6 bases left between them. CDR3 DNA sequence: TGTGCCAGCAGTTTCTCGGACACAGATACGCAGTATTTT. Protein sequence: CASSFSDTDTQYF.

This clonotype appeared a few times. The CDR3 region has the DNA TGTGCCAGCAGGTGGACTAGCGGGAGCTATGAGCAGTTCTTC. It codes for CASRWTSGSYEQFF. The chain joins TRBV28 to TRBJ2-1; 13 bases fit TRBD2. V lost 6 bases and J lost 8; bases outside the gene matches: 4. The CDR3 extends over 14 amino acids. Per the germline V gene, CDR1 is MDHEN and CDR2 is SYDVKM.

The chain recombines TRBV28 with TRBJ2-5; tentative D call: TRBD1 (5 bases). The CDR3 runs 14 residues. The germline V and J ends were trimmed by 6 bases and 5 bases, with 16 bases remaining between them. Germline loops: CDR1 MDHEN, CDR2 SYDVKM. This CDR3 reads CASRVAGKGETQYF. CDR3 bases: TGTGCCAGCAGGGTGGCAGGGAAGGGGGAGACCCAGTACTTC.

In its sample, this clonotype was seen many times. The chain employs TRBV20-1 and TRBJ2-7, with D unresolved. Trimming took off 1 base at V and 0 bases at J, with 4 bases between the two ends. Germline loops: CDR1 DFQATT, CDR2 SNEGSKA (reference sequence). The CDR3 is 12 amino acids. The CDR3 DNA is TGCAGTGCTAGAGGGAACTCCTACGAGCAGTACTTC. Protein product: CSARGNSYEQYF.

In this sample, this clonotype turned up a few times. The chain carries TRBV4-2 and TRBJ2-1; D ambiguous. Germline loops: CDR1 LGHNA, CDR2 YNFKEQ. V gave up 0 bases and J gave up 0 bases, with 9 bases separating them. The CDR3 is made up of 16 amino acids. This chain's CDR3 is CASSQDFVSSYNEQFF. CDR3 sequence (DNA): TGTGCCAGCAGCCAAGATTTTGTTTCCTCCTACAATGAGCAGTTCTTC.

CDR3 sequence reads: CASSPRWTNTGELFF. As DNA, the CDR3 is TGTGCCAGCAGCCCAAGGTGGACGAACACCGGGGAGCTGTTTTTT. V gene TRBV13 combines with J gene TRBJ2-2; D is ambiguous. Germline V gene data show CDR1 as PRHDT and CDR2 as FYEKMQ (reference sequence). V gave up 5 bases and J gave up 0 bases, with 10 bases separating them. The CDR3 runs 15 residues.

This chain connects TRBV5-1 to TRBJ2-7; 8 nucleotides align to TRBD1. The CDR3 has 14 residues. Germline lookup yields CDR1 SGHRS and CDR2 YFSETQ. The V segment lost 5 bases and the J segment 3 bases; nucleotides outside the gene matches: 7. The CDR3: CASRRPGQDYEQYF. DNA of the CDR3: TGCGCCAGCAGAAGACCGGGACAGGACTACGAGCAGTACTTC.

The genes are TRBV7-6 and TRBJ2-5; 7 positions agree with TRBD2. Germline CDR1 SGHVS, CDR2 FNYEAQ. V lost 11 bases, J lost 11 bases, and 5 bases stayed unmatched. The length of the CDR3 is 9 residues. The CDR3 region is CARLREQYF. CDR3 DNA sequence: TGTGCCCGATTGCGGGAGCAGTACTTC.

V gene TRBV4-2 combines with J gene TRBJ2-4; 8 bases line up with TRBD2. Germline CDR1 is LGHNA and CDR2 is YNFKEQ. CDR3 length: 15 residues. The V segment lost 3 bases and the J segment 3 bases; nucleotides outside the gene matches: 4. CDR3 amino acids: CASSQTSVYKNIQYF. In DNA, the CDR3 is TGTGCCAGCAGCCAGACTAGCGTCTACAAAAACATTCAGTACTTC.

In nucleotides, the CDR3 is TGCGCCAGCAGCTTCCTCAGGGACAGCGGGGCCGGGGAGCTGTTTTTT. Translating gives CASSFLRDSGAGELFF. J is TRBJ2-2 and V is TRBV5-1; D could derive from TRBD1 or TRBD2 (7 bases each). V shed 2 bases and J shed 6 bases, with 17 bases lying between them. The CDR3 runs 16 residues. Germline V gene sequence: CDR1 SGHRS, CDR2 YFSETQ.

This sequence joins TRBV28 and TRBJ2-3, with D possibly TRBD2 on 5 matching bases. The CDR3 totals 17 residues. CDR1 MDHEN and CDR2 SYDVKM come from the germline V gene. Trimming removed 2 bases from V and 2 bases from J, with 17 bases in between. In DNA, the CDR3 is TGTGCCAGCAGTTTAATGGGTCGGGGTCTCCCCACAGATACGCAGTATTTT. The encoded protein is CASSLMGRGLPTDTQYF.

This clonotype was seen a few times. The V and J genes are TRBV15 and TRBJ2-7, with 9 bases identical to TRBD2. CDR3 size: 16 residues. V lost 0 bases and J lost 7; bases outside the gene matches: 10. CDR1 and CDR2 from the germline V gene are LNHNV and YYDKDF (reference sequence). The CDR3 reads CATSRDLGLAFNEQYF. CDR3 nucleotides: TGTGCCACCAGCAGAGATTTGGGACTAGCCTTCAATGAGCAGTACTTC.

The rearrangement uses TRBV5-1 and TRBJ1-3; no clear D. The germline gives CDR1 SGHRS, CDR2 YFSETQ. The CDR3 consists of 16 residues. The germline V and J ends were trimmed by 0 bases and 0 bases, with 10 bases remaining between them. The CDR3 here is CASSLEGRSSGNTIYF. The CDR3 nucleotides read TGCGCCAGCAGCTTGGAGGGTCGATCCTCTGGAAACACCATATATTTT.

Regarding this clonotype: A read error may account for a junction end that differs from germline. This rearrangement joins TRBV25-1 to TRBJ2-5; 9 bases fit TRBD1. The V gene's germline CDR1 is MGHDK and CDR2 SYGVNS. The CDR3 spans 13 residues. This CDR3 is CASSAGQGHEQSF. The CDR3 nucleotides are TGTGCCAGCAGTGCGGGACAGGGCCACGAGCAGTCCTTC.

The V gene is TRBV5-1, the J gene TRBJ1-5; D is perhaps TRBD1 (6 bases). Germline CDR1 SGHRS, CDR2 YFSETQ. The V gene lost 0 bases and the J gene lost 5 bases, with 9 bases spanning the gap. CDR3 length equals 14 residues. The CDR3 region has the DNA TGCGCCAGCAGCTTGGAATCAGGGGATCAGCCCCAGCATTTT. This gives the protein CASSLESGDQPQHF.

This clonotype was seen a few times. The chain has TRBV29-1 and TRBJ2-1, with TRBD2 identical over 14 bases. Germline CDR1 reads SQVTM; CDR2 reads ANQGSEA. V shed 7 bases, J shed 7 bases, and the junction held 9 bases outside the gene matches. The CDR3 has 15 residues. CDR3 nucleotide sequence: TGCAGCGCCCTCGGACTAGCGGGAGGCAGGAATGAGCAGTTCTTC. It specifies CSALGLAGGRNEQFF.

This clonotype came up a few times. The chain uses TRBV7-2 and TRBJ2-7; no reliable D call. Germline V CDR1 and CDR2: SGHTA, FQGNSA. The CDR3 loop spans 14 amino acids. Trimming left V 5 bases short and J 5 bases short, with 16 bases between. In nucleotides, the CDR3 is TGTGCCAGCAGCCGACTGCTGTCTGGTCACGAGCAGTACTTC. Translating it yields CASSRLLSGHEQYF.

CDR3 sequence: CASSMGRGNEQFF. CDR3 nucleotides: TGTGCCAGCAGCATGGGCCGCGGCAATGAGCAGTTCTTC. This rearrangement joins TRBV6-5 to TRBJ2-1; D remains unclear. Germline V lookup: CDR1 MNHEY, CDR2 SVGAGI. The CDR3 runs to 13 residues. V was pared by 6 bases and J by 6 bases, with 12 bases between.

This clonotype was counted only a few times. Written as DNA, the CDR3 is TGTGCCAGCAGCTTCCGGGGGCGCGGACCTAGCACAGATACGCAGTATTTT. This sequence encodes CASSFRGRGPSTDTQYF. The gene calls are TRBV11-2 and TRBJ2-3, with D perhaps assigned TRBD1 or TRBD2 (6 bases each). From germline, CDR1 is SGHAT and CDR2 FQNNGV. The CDR3 runs 17 residues. V shed 3 bases and J shed 0 bases, with 16 bases lying between them.